This passage covers 22 T cell receptor beta chains from one sample sequenced in a study of T cells in Graves' hyperthyroidism and ophthalmopathy. Amplified TCR beta CDR3 regions derived from RNA transcripts. In the first-round RT-PCR of the TCR CDR3, the HTBI primer set was used. TCRdb re-called the multiplex PCR reads through MiXCR, storing one row per CDR3 protein. Of hundreds of thousands of distinct CDR3 sequences in the sample, 15% to 18% were seen once. Sequences were obtained from blood. The receptor source for this set is a young woman with Graves' hyperthyroidism.

At least ten counts were recorded for this clonotype. CDR3 in DNA: TGTGCCACCAGGGAGGCAGGTAATCAGCCCCAGCATTTT. Amino acid sequence: CATREAGNQPQHF. The chain couples TRBV24-1 to TRBJ1-5, with D unclear. CDR3 size: 13 residues. V dropped 7 bases and J dropped 4 bases, with 10 bases sitting between them. CDR1 is KGHDR, CDR2 SFDVKD, per germline.

The CDR3 DNA reads TGTGCCAGCAGCACCGGGACAGGGGATTTCAATGAGCAGTTCTTC. Protein product: CASSTGTGDFNEQFF. The rearrangement uses TRBV5-6 and TRBJ2-1, with 10 nucleotides matching TRBD1. From germline, CDR1 is SGHDT and CDR2 YYEEEE. The V segment lost 4 bases and the J segment 6 bases; nucleotides outside the gene matches: 7. The CDR3 length is 15 residues. The full variable domain, completed using reference TRBV5-6 and TRBJ2-1, is DAGVTQSPTHLIKTRGQQVTLRCSPKSGHDTVSWYQQALGQGPQFIFQYYEEEERQRGNFPDRFSGHQFPNYSSELNVNALLLGDSALYLCASSTGTGDFNEQFFGPGTRLTVL.

This clonotype was seen a handful of times. The chain couples TRBV13 to TRBJ1-2; TRBD1 agrees at 11 bases. The junction had 6 bases not matched to a gene; V was cut back by 4 bases and J by 5 bases. Germline CDR1 reads PRHDT; CDR2 reads FYEKMQ (reference sequence). The CDR3 is 15 residues long. The CDR3 DNA reads as TGTGCCAGCAGCTGGCGGGGACAGGGGGAATATGGCTACACCTTC. This translates into CASSWRGQGEYGYTF.

This clonotype has a count of ten or more. V usage is TRBV5-1 and J usage is TRBJ1-5; D call uncertain. Germline V gene data show CDR1 as SGHRS and CDR2 as YFSETQ. V was pared by 2 bases and J by 5 bases, with 8 bases between. This CDR3 is built from 13 residues. CDR3 in amino acids: CASSFNPDQPQHF. CDR3 nucleotide sequence: TGCGCCAGCAGCTTCAACCCGGATCAGCCCCAGCATTTT.

V is TRBV24-1 and J is TRBJ1-2, with 7 bases identical to TRBD1. The CDR3 runs to 13 residues. The trim removed 2 bases at V and 8 bases at J, leaving 4 bases unmatched. The V gene's germline CDR1 is KGHDR and CDR2 SFDVKD. This CDR3 is CATSDYDRDGYTF. DNA for the CDR3: TGTGCCACCAGTGATTATGACAGGGACGGCTACACCTTC.

This clonotype was observed a handful of times. The V call is TRBV10-3, the J call TRBJ1-2, with TRBD1 as a possible D gene (5 bases). The germline V and J ends were trimmed by 4 bases and 7 bases, with 16 bases remaining between them. The CDR3 covers 14 residues. In germline, CDR1 is ENHRY, CDR2 SYGVKD. This CDR3 is CAISGGRQSSGYTF. DNA of the CDR3: TGTGCCATCAGTGGGGGACGGCAGTCTAGTGGCTACACCTTC.

The chain recombines TRBV20-1 with TRBJ1-2, with 9 nucleotides matching TRBD1. Looked up from germline, CDR1 is DFQATT and CDR2 is SNEGSKA (reference sequence). The CDR3 has 13 residues. V dropped 5 bases and J dropped 1; count of bases not matched to a gene: 2. DNA of the CDR3: TGCAGTGCTGGGGACAGGGTTAACTATGGCTACACCTTC. Encoded protein: CSAGDRVNYGYTF.

This clonotype has a count of ten or more. The genes are TRBV28 and TRBJ2-7; tentatively, D is TRBD1 or TRBD2 (5 bases each). The V gene's germline CDR1 is MDHEN and CDR2 SYDVKM. V dropped 3 bases and J dropped 6 bases, with 21 bases sitting between them. CDR3 length equals 16 residues. CDR3 amino acids: CASSLSPGRGAIEQYF. The CDR3 DNA is TGTGCCAGCAGTTTGTCGCCGGGTCGAGGGGCCATCGAGCAGTACTTC.

This chain links TRBV6-5 with TRBJ1-2; a weak D match, TRBD1 (5 bases). Germline CDR1 MNHEY, CDR2 SVGAGI. V was trimmed by 0 bases and J by 4 bases, leaving 9 bases between them. The CDR3 loop spans 14 amino acids. The CDR3 protein is CASSYSVRAYGYTF. DNA of the CDR3: TGTGCCAGCAGTTACTCGGTCAGGGCCTATGGCTACACCTTC.

This clonotype occurred a few times. The chain links TRBV5-1 to TRBJ2-5; a weak D match, TRBD2 (5 bases). Trimming left V 0 bases short and J 1 base short, with 13 bases between. The V gene's germline CDR1 is SGHRS and CDR2 YFSETQ. The CDR3 runs to 16 residues. Here the CDR3 reads CASSLVGGSPQETQYF. In DNA form, the CDR3 reads TGCGCCAGCAGCTTGGTCGGAGGATCCCCCCAAGAGACCCAGTACTTC.

This clonotype was observed many times. The chain combines TRBV10-3 with TRBJ2-1; 14 positions match TRBD2. Unmatched junction bases numbered 6, after V lost 7 bases and J lost 13 bases. The CDR3 has 13 residues. Germline loops: CDR1 ENHRY, CDR2 SYGVKD. This chain's CDR3 is CAITGLAGGIQFF. The CDR3 coding sequence is TGTGCCATCACCGGACTAGCGGGAGGAATTCAGTTCTTC.

This clonotype was counted ten times or more. J is TRBJ1-1 and V is TRBV27; D is perhaps TRBD1 (6 bases). Deletions cut 2 bases from V and 4 bases from J, with 8 bases between. Germline loops: CDR1 MNHEY, CDR2 SMNVEV (reference sequence). This CDR3 contains 13 residues. The CDR3 region is CASSLLRGTEAFF. The CDR3 DNA reads TGTGCCAGCAGTTTACTCAGGGGCACTGAAGCTTTCTTT.

This clonotype appeared a single time. The J gene is TRBJ1-5, the V gene TRBV28; D ambiguous. This CDR3 is built from 17 residues. Trimming pared 6 bases from V and 2 bases from J, leaving 20 bases between. The germline gives CDR1 MDHEN, CDR2 SYDVKM. This CDR3 is CASSPPLPGAGNQPQHF. DNA for the CDR3: TGTGCCAGCAGCCCTCCGCTCCCAGGTGCCGGCAATCAGCCCCAGCATTTT.

This clonotype was seen at least ten times. The V gene is TRBV6-1, the J gene TRBJ2-7, with TRBD2 identical over 8 bases. With 4 bases clipped from V and 5 bases from J, the junction kept 10 bases outside the gene matches. The CDR3 is 15 amino acids. The germline CDR1 and CDR2 sequences are MNHNS and SASEGT. CDR3 coding DNA: TGTGCCAGCAGTGTATCGAGCGGGGGTTTCCACGAGCAGTACTTC. Translation gives CASSVSSGGFHEQYF.

In nucleotides, the CDR3 is TGTGCCATCAGGGCAGGACTCGTAAACACTGAAGCTTTCTTT. It translates to CAIRAGLVNTEAFF. This chain uses TRBV10-3 with TRBJ1-1, with D uncertain. This CDR3 is built from 14 residues. CDR1 ENHRY and CDR2 SYGVKD come from the germline V gene. Between the trimmed V and J ends, which lost 6 bases and 2 bases, there was a span of 13 bases.

This clonotype came up many times. The gene calls are TRBV7-2 and TRBJ2-2, with 7 bases aligning to TRBD1. This CDR3 comprises 18 residues. Trimming took 6 bases from V and 4 from J; bases not matched to a gene: 17. Per the germline V gene, CDR1 is SGHTA and CDR2 is FQGNSA. CDR3 sequence: CASSRQGIRSLSTGELFF. CDR3 DNA sequence: TGTGCCAGCAGTCGACAGGGTATCAGGTCCCTAAGCACCGGGGAGCTGTTTTTT.

This clonotype was found many times. The rearrangement uses TRBV2 and TRBJ2-1; D is unresolved. CDR1 SNHLY and CDR2 FYNNEI come from the germline V gene. This CDR3 is built from 14 residues. Trimming took off 7 bases at V and 0 bases at J, with 10 bases between the two ends. The CDR3 DNA sequence: TGTGCCAGCAAGAAAGACATCTCCTACAATGAGCAGTTCTTC. Its protein is CASKKDISYNEQFF.

The chain couples TRBV2 to TRBJ2-3, with 11 bases aligning to TRBD2. V dropped 7 bases and J dropped 5; count of bases not matched to a gene: 8. This CDR3 has 15 amino acids. CDR1 and CDR2 (germline): SNHLY, FYNNEI. The CDR3 DNA is TGTGCCAGCATTTTACTAGCGGGAGTTGGAGATACGCAGTATTTT. Translated: CASILLAGVGDTQYF.

This clonotype was counted at least ten times. The gene calls are TRBV5-1 and TRBJ2-7, with 14 positions matching TRBD2. The germline gives CDR1 SGHRS, CDR2 YFSETQ. The V and J ends lost 4 bases and 2 bases, in that order; junction bases with no gene match: 11. The CDR3 covers 18 residues. This CDR3 reads CASSVTSGRAPGTYEQYF. The CDR3 DNA reads as TGCGCCAGCAGCGTGACTAGCGGGAGGGCCCCGGGTACCTACGAGCAGTACTTC.

This clonotype was counted ten times or more. The chain has TRBV6-1 and TRBJ2-5, with D possibly TRBD2 on 6 matching bases. V gave up 7 bases and J gave up 4 bases, with 13 bases separating them. The CDR3 consists of 13 residues. The germline V gene encodes CDR1 MNHNS and CDR2 SASEGT. CDR3 amino acids: CASNPGEVETQYF. Written as DNA, the CDR3 is TGTGCCAGCAACCCGGGAGAGGTAGAGACCCAGTACTTC.

The chain employs TRBV6-1 and TRBJ1-2; D ambiguous. Deletions cut 5 bases from V and 2 bases from J, with 12 bases between. CDR1 and CDR2 (germline): MNHNS, SASEGT. This CDR3 comprises 14 residues. The CDR3, as DNA: TGTGCCAGCAGTCCATCAGCCGGGAACTATGGCTACACCTTC. Its translation is CASSPSAGNYGYTF.

This clonotype was found a few times. CDR3 sequence reads: CASRIDTDTQYF. The CDR3 DNA reads TGCGCCAGCAGAATCGACACAGATACGCAGTATTTT. V usage is TRBV5-1 and J usage is TRBJ2-3; D gene unclear. Germline V gives CDR1 SGHRS, CDR2 YFSETQ. This CDR3 has 12 residues. Trimming pared 5 bases from V and 2 bases from J, leaving 6 bases between.